A selection of T cell receptor beta chains follows, all from one sample in a study of T-cell reconstitution after alpha-beta-depleted transplantation in children. TCRdb ran MiXCR on the PCR reads and lists one entry per CDR3 protein. The data show hundreds of thousands of distinct CDR3 sequences, with about 24% seen just once and around 4.8% held by the top ten. Source: PBMCs, mostly from graft donor cells, taken 360 days after TCRalphabeta/CD19-depleted stem cell transplant. The receptors stem from a female patient under 10 years old who had a stem cell transplant for congenital amegakaryocytic thrombocytopenia, so the T cells may come from the graft donor. CDR3s include the opening cysteine and the closing phenylalanine or tryptophan. The D gene is left open where the match is weak. Rows give clone size only sometimes, using once, few, many, or a class for an expanded clone.

j_gene: TRBJ2-2
abundance: -
d_gene: TRBD2
v_gene: TRBV3-1
CDR3aa: CASSRQRGTGELFF
CDR3nt: TGTGCCAGCAGCCGTCAGCGGGGAACCGGGGAGCTGTTTTTT

j_gene: TRBJ1-1
abundance: few
d_gene: TRBD1
v_gene: TRBV7-8
CDR3aa: CASSEHRGLVEAFF
CDR3nt: TGTGCCAGCAGCGAACACAGGGGGCTCGTCGAAGCTTTCTTT

j_gene: TRBJ2-3
abundance: -
d_gene: -
v_gene: TRBV29-1
CDR3aa: CSVGRASTDTQYF
CDR3nt: TGCAGCGTCGGCAGGGCTTCCACAGATACGCAGTATTTT

j_gene: TRBJ2-3
abundance: -
d_gene: -
v_gene: TRBV3-1
CDR3aa: CASSHGATDTQYF
CDR3nt: TGTGCCAGCAGCCACGGAGCTACAGATACGCAGTATTTT

j_gene: TRBJ2-1
abundance: many
d_gene: -
v_gene: TRBV7-9
CDR3aa: CASSLEAVYNEQFF
CDR3nt: TGTGCCAGCAGCTTAGAAGCAGTCTACAATGAGCAGTTCTTC

j_gene: TRBJ2-1
abundance: -
d_gene: TRBD2
v_gene: TRBV28
CDR3aa: CASGTSGIFYNEQFF
CDR3nt: TGTGCCAGCGGGACTAGCGGGATCTTCTACAATGAGCAGTTCTTC

j_gene: TRBJ1-3
abundance: few
d_gene: -
v_gene: TRBV4-2
CDR3aa: CASRPQGPGNTIYF
CDR3nt: TGTGCCAGCAGACCCCAGGGACCTGGAAACACCATATATTTT

j_gene: TRBJ2-7
abundance: few
d_gene: -
v_gene: TRBV27
CDR3aa: CASRATGGRLRGEQYF
CDR3nt: TGTGCCAGCAGGGCGACTGGCGGGAGACTCAGGGGGGAGCAGTACTTC

j_gene: TRBJ2-3
abundance: -
d_gene: TRBD2
v_gene: TRBV20-1
CDR3aa: CSASSAGVTDTQYF
CDR3nt: TGCAGTGCTAGCTCGGCGGGAGTCACAGATACGCAGTATTTT

j_gene: TRBJ2-6
abundance: -
d_gene: -
v_gene: TRBV20-1
CDR3aa: CSARGDSSGANVLTF
CDR3nt: TGCAGTGCAAGGGGCGACAGCTCTGGGGCCAACGTCCTGACTTTC

j_gene: TRBJ1-2
abundance: -
d_gene: TRBD1
v_gene: TRBV2
CDR3aa: CASNSGGQGTYGYTF
CDR3nt: TGTGCCAGCAATTCGGGGGGACAGGGTACCTATGGCTACACCTTC

j_gene: TRBJ2-1
abundance: few
d_gene: TRBD2
v_gene: TRBV20-1
CDR3aa: CSAESSGSPLNEQFF
CDR3nt: TGCAGTGCTGAGTCTAGCGGGAGTCCTTTAAATGAGCAGTTCTTC

j_gene: TRBJ2-5
abundance: few
d_gene: TRBD2
v_gene: TRBV7-2
CDR3aa: CASSYPGGRTQYF
CDR3nt: TGTGCCAGCAGCTATCCGGGGGGGAGAACCCAGTACTTC

j_gene: TRBJ2-5
abundance: -
d_gene: TRBD2
v_gene: TRBV7-2
CDR3aa: CASSLSRGGETQYF
CDR3nt: TGTGCCAGCAGCTTATCTCGGGGGGGAGAGACCCAGTACTTC

j_gene: TRBJ1-1
abundance: -
d_gene: -
v_gene: TRBV20-1
CDR3aa: CSAMEGYLGLNTEAFF
CDR3nt: TGCAGTGCTATGGAGGGGTATTTGGGTCTGAACACTGAAGCTTTCTTT

j_gene: TRBJ2-7
abundance: -
d_gene: TRBD2
v_gene: TRBV5-1
CDR3aa: CASSSGTASSYEQYF
CDR3nt: TGCGCCAGCAGCAGCGGGACGGCGAGCTCCTACGAGCAGTACTTC

j_gene: TRBJ1-2
abundance: -
d_gene: -
v_gene: TRBV29-1
CDR3aa: CSINPGSGYGYTF
CDR3nt: TGCAGCATAAACCCAGGTTCCGGCTATGGCTACACCTTC

j_gene: TRBJ2-5
abundance: many
d_gene: TRBD2
v_gene: TRBV4-2
CDR3aa: CASSQAGTSGQETQYF
CDR3nt: TGTGCCAGCAGCCAAGCCGGGACTAGCGGACAAGAGACCCAGTACTTC

j_gene: TRBJ2-5
abundance: -
d_gene: TRBD1
v_gene: TRBV7-2
CDR3aa: CASSFGFSGQGGETQYF
CDR3nt: TGTGCCAGCAGCTTCGGATTTTCGGGACAGGGCGGGGAGACCCAGTACTTC